Sequencing of this T cell receptor beta chain was carried out in a study of CD8+ T cells in alopecia areata. Study results and caveats: Patients shared TCRs less clearly than mice did, possibly owing to HLA. Persistence during tofacitinib was seen for many expanded lesional clones in scalp and blood.

Germline assignment: CDR1 LNHNV and CDR2 YYDKDF (reference sequence). CDR3 length: 16 amino acids. The J segment lost 1 base and the V segment lost 1 base, leaving 3 bases of the junction unmatched. As regards this clone: What it binds is unknown.

The treatment here: oral pan-JAK inhibitor, 5-10 mg twice daily. Samples from alopecia areata patients were lesional scalp punch biopsies and peripheral blood. After isolation, RNA underwent reverse transcription to generate cDNA as the sequencing template. The table came from immunoSEQ multiplex PCR; TCRdb's copy has only in-frame clones and leaves some out. The sample yields about 200,000 clones, around 60% seen once. The TCR comes from a human donor with alopecia areata. Sample: CD4+ T cells sorted from blood, taken at week 4, from a patient treated with tofacitinib. The chain links TRBV15 to TRBJ2-3; 9 bases are shared with TRBD1. The CDR3 bases are TGTGCCACCAGCAGAGGGGGACAGGGAGGCACAGATACGCAGTATTTT. It yields the protein CATSRGGQGGTDTQYF.